These 28 T cell receptor beta chains were sequenced from one sample in a study of blood T cell repertoires in COVID-19. TCRdb keeps only in-frame clones here, not all; method: immunoSEQ multiplex PCR. The sample has under 250,000 clones; around four fifths are singletons. The sequenced sample was peripheral blood. The receptors were gathered from a woman aged 70-85 years with active or convalescent COVID-19.

The rearrangement links TRBV4-3 to TRBJ1-2; possibly TRBD1 for D (5 bases). The CDR3 spans 15 residues. The V and J ends lost 0 bases and 5 bases respectively, with 13 bases between them. CDR1 and CDR2 from the germline V gene are LGHNA and YSLEER. The CDR3 nucleotides read TGCGCCAGCAGCCAAGATGCAGGGCATTTGTATGGCTACACCTTC. Its translation: CASSQDAGHLYGYTF.

CDR3 nucleotide sequence: TGTGCCAGCAGCCGATACAGGGCCAACGTCTTCTTT. It specifies CASSRYRANVFF. The chain carries TRBV7-8 and TRBJ1-1; possibly TRBD1 for D (6 bases). The ends were cut back, 5 bases at V and 14 bases at J, with 18 bases in the middle. This CDR3 is 12 amino acids long. CDR1 and CDR2 from the germline V gene are SGHVS and FQNEAQ.

CDR3 sequence: CASSQLAGAQGETQYF. CDR3 DNA sequence: TGCGCCAGCAGCCAACTAGCGGGGGCTCAGGGGGAGACCCAGTACTTC. The rearrangement uses TRBV5-1 and TRBJ2-5, with 11 bases identical to TRBD2. Trimming at V came to 4 bases and at J to 5 bases, leaving 10 bases not matched to a gene. The germline V gene encodes CDR1 SGHRS and CDR2 YFSETQ. The CDR3 totals 16 residues.

The chain combines TRBV5-1 with TRBJ2-3; 9 bases map to TRBD1. CDR1 is SGHRS and CDR2 is YFSETQ in the germline V gene. Trimming at V came to 4 bases and at J to 3 bases, leaving 6 bases not matched to a gene. CDR3 length equals 15 residues. In DNA form, the CDR3 reads TGCGCCAGCAGCCTAGGGGACAGGGTGACAGATACGCAGTATTTT. As protein: CASSLGDRVTDTQYF.

This chain links TRBV6-5 with TRBJ1-4; 9 positions agree with TRBD1. The CDR3 length is 14 residues. Unmatched junction bases numbered 8, after V lost 7 bases and J lost 8 bases. Germline lookup yields CDR1 MNHEY and CDR2 SVGAGI. The CDR3 protein is CASKEGTGLEKLFF. The CDR3 nucleotides are TGTGCCAGCAAAGAGGGGACAGGGCTGGAAAAACTGTTTTTT.

This chain uses TRBV29-1 with TRBJ1-4, with D uncertain. CDR3 length: 11 amino acids. From germline, CDR1 is SQVTM and CDR2 ANQGSEA. V gave up 7 bases and J gave up 3 bases, with 6 bases separating them. The DNA for the CDR3 is TGCAGCGCTTCATCTAATGAAAAACTGTTTTTT. Protein: CSASSNEKLFF.

Written as DNA, the CDR3 is TGTGCCAGCAGCTTAGCAGGGGCAGAGACCCAGTACTTC. Translated: CASSLAGAETQYF. The genes are TRBV7-2 and TRBJ2-5, with a weak D call TRBD1 (5 bases). Germline V lookup: CDR1 SGHTA, CDR2 FQGNSA. The CDR3 totals 13 residues. Trimming took 0 bases from V and 4 from J, leaving 6 bases between them.

The chain combines TRBV6-5 with TRBJ1-1; no reliable D call. The V end lost 7 bases, the J end lost 0 bases, and 12 bases lay between the germline ends. This CDR3 is 14 amino acids long. From germline, CDR1 is MNHEY and CDR2 SVGAGI. Here the CDR3 reads CASNRGTMNTEAFF. CDR3 coding DNA: TGTGCCAGCAATCGCGGAACCATGAACACTGAAGCTTTCTTT.

The chain couples TRBV11-2 to TRBJ2-6, with D possibly matching TRBD2 (6 bases). Trimming removed 5 bases from V and 4 bases from J, with 18 bases in between. The CDR3 runs 17 residues. Germline CDR1 reads SGHAT; CDR2 reads FQNNGV. In DNA form, the CDR3 reads TGTGCCAGCAGCCCACGGGGTGGAGGGAGCGGGGCCAACGTCCTGACTTTC. Protein sequence: CASSPRGGGSGANVLTF.

The chain couples TRBV7-9 to TRBJ1-4; 11 bases map to TRBD1. This CDR3 region has 15 residues. The germline V gene has CDR1 SEHNR and CDR2 FQNEAQ (reference sequence). Trimming at V came to 5 bases and at J to 7 bases, leaving 6 bases not matched to a gene. CDR3 region: CASSRPGTGGEKLFF. CDR3 DNA: TGTGCCAGCAGCCGACCGGGGACAGGGGGTGAAAAACTGTTTTTT.

The genes are TRBV2 and TRBJ1-2; D is perhaps TRBD1 (5 bases). With 7 bases removed from V and 4 bases from J, the gap between germline ends came to 10 bases. This CDR3 contains 12 residues. Germline loops: CDR1 SNHLY, CDR2 FYNNEI. The CDR3 loop reads CASNSGRYGYTF. In DNA form, the CDR3 reads TGTGCCAGCAATTCAGGGCGCTATGGCTACACCTTC.

The chain uses TRBV18 and TRBJ1-2, with 8 nucleotides matching TRBD1. Germline CDR1 and CDR2: KGHSH and LQKENI. This CDR3 is 15 amino acids long. V shed 2 bases, J shed 4 bases, and the junction held 6 bases outside the gene matches. The CDR3 is CASSPSTGEGYGYTF. In DNA form, the CDR3 reads TGTGCCAGCTCACCATCGACAGGGGAAGGCTATGGCTACACCTTC.

The chain's CDR3 is CASSERTSLSTDTQYF. As DNA, the CDR3 is TGTGCCAGCAGTGAGCGGACTAGCCTCAGCACAGATACGCAGTATTTT. The chain recombines TRBV25-1 with TRBJ2-3, with TRBD2 identical over 8 bases. The length of the CDR3 is 16 residues. The ends lost 3 bases at V and 0 bases at J; junction bases unmatched: 5. The germline V gene encodes CDR1 MGHDK and CDR2 SYGVNS. The full variable domain, with the rest looked up from reference TRBV25-1 and TRBJ2-3, is EADIYQTPRYLVIGTGKKITLECSQTMGHDKMYWYQQDPGMELHLIHYSYGVNSTEKGDLSSESTVSRIRTEHFPLTLESARPSHTSQYLCASSERTSLSTDTQYFGPGTRLTVL.

The V call is TRBV7-9, the J call TRBJ1-1, with D possibly matching TRBD1 (5 bases). This CDR3 comprises 13 residues. CDR1 and CDR2 (germline): SEHNR, FQNEAQ (reference sequence). The V end was cut by 7 bases, the J end by 3 bases, with 12 bases between. CDR3 bases: TGTGCCAGCACCATAGACAGTTACACTGAAGCTTTCTTT. Protein product: CASTIDSYTEAFF.

The rearrangement links TRBV29-1 to TRBJ1-1, with a tentative D call TRBD1 (5 bases). Germline-derived CDR1 and CDR2 are SQVTM and ANQGSEA. The CDR3 covers 15 residues. Trimming removed 5 bases at V and 3 bases at J, with 19 bases between. This CDR3 is CSVSAGGDGYTEAFF. The CDR3 region has the DNA TGCAGCGTTTCAGCCGGGGGTGATGGGTACACTGAAGCTTTCTTT.

The chain employs TRBV11-3 and TRBJ2-5; weak D call: TRBD2 (6 bases). Germline CDR1 reads SGHNT; CDR2 reads YENEEA. CDR3 size: 13 residues. V lost 0 bases and J 7 bases, leaving 9 bases between the germline ends. CDR3 sequence reads: CASSLDRRGTQYF. CDR3 coding DNA: TGTGCCAGCAGCTTAGACAGGCGGGGGACCCAGTACTTC.

This clone has a count of ten or more. This chain links TRBV11-2 with TRBJ1-2; 10 bases are shared with TRBD1. The CDR3 sequence is 14 residues long. J lost 4 bases, V lost 7 bases, and 6 bases had no gene match. Germline lookup yields CDR1 SGHAT and CDR2 FQNNGV. The CDR3 is CASNPDRGGYGYTF. The CDR3 DNA sequence: TGTGCCAGCAATCCGGACAGGGGGGGCTATGGCTACACCTTC.

The chain carries TRBV6-4 and TRBJ1-2; D is uncertain. CDR1 and CDR2 from the germline V gene are MRHNA and SNTAGT. The CDR3 spans 15 residues. The ends were cut back, 6 bases at V and 0 bases at J, with 14 bases in the middle. CDR3 sequence: CASSVDWAANYGYTF. CDR3 sequence (DNA): TGTGCCAGCAGCGTAGATTGGGCCGCTAACTATGGCTACACCTTC.

The count of this clone is one. The chain carries TRBV13 and TRBJ2-7, with D perhaps TRBD2 (6 bases). CDR1 and CDR2 from the germline V gene are PRHDT and FYEKMQ (reference sequence). The CDR3 runs to 14 residues. The V end lost 2 bases, the J end lost 1 base, and 9 bases lay between the germline ends. CDR3: CASSLSGLSYEQYF. The CDR3 DNA sequence: TGTGCCAGCAGCTTAAGCGGGCTGTCCTACGAGCAGTACTTC.

The chain combines TRBV19 with TRBJ2-1; possibly TRBD2 for D (7 bases). Germline CDR1 reads LNHDA; CDR2 reads SQIVND (reference sequence). The length of the CDR3 is 16 residues. Trimming cost V 3 bases and J 5 bases, with 17 bases left between them. The CDR3 DNA sequence: TGTGCCAGTAGTATTGGGGGGGGGACAAATCACAATGAGCAGTTCTTC. Translating it yields CASSIGGGTNHNEQFF.

The chain couples TRBV5-1 to TRBJ1-2; no definite D call. V lost 0 bases and J 3 bases, leaving 12 bases between the germline ends. Germline V gene sequence: CDR1 SGHRS, CDR2 YFSETQ. CDR3 length: 15 residues. CDR3 nucleotide sequence: TGCGCCAGCAGCTTGGATTGGCAGTATTACTATGGCTACACCTTC. Translated: CASSLDWQYYYGYTF.

This sequence joins TRBV28 and TRBJ1-2; TRBD1 aligns across 7 bases. Per the germline V gene, CDR1 is MDHEN and CDR2 is SYDVKM. The CDR3 runs to 15 residues. Germline trimming cut 5 bases from V and 4 bases from J; bases unmatched to any gene: 10. DNA of the CDR3: TGTGCCAGCAGTGGGGTTAGACAGGGCGGCTATGGCTACACCTTC. Translated, it gives CASSGVRQGGYGYTF.

This sequence joins TRBV11-2 and TRBJ1-1, with TRBD1 as a possible D gene (6 bases). The V end lost 1 base, the J end lost 3 bases, and 9 bases lay between the germline ends. CDR1 is SGHAT, CDR2 FQNNGV, per germline. CDR3 length: 14 residues. CDR3: CASSLVRGYTEAFF. The CDR3 DNA is TGTGCCAGCAGCTTAGTAAGGGGGTACACTGAAGCTTTCTTT.

V gene TRBV9 combines with J gene TRBJ1-2; D might be TRBD1 (6 bases). The V end lost 0 bases, the J end lost 4 bases, and 10 bases lay between the germline ends. There are 14 residues in the CDR3. Germline-derived CDR1 and CDR2 are SGDLS and YYNGEE. CDR3 nucleotides: TGTGCCAGCAGCGTAGATCAGGGGAGCTATGGCTACACCTTC. This encodes CASSVDQGSYGYTF.

The chain recombines TRBV9 with TRBJ2-3; D not certain. V was trimmed by 2 bases and J by 6 bases, leaving 10 bases between them. Per the germline V gene, CDR1 is SGDLS and CDR2 is YYNGEE. CDR3 length: 13 amino acids. Written as DNA, the CDR3 is TGTGCCAGCAGCGTTGGTATCGGGGATACGCAGTATTTT. This gives the protein CASSVGIGDTQYF. The complete variable domain, with remaining parts taken from reference TRBV9 and TRBJ2-3, reads DSGVTQTPKHLITATGQRVTLRCSPRSGDLSVYWYQQSLDQGLQFLIQYYNGEERAKGNILERFSAQQFPDLHSELNLSSLELGDSALYFCASSVGIGDTQYFGPGTRLTVL.

J is TRBJ2-3 and V is TRBV12-3 or TRBV12-4, with a tentative D call TRBD1 (6 bases). The CDR3 is 13 residues long. V was clipped by 6 bases and J by 6 bases, with 13 bases between them. CDR3 in DNA: TGTGCCAGCAGACTTACAGGGCTGGATACGCAGTATTTT. This encodes CASRLTGLDTQYF.

This chain links TRBV6-2 or TRBV6-3 with TRBJ2-2; TRBD1 aligns across 9 bases. This CDR3 has 15 amino acids. Germline V gene lookup returns CDR1 MNHEY and CDR2 SVGEGT. Unmatched junction bases numbered 4, after V lost 4 bases and J lost 4 bases. This chain's CDR3 is CASSWGQGPTGELFF. The CDR3 coding sequence is TGTGCCAGCAGTTGGGGACAGGGCCCCACCGGGGAGCTGTTTTTT.

This chain connects TRBV19 to TRBJ2-2; D perhaps matches TRBD2 (5 bases). Germline CDR1 LNHDA, CDR2 SQIVND (reference sequence). CDR3 length: 15 amino acids. The V end lost 1 base, the J end lost 6 bases, and 12 bases lay between the germline ends. DNA of the CDR3: TGTGCCAGTAGTATAGGTGGGAGAGTCGCCGGGGAGCTGTTTTTT. Its translation: CASSIGGRVAGELFF.